This entry describes one T cell receptor beta chain. Its cognate antigen has yet to be identified. The input lacks base qualities; no much larger clone sits a single base away. Collaborating institutions collected whole blood in K2EDTA tubes following their own protocols. Collaborator samples were shipped for TCRbeta analysis as frozen whole blood, isolated PBMCs, or DNA extracted from either sample type. This record comes from a study of blood T cell repertoires in COVID-19 (TCRdb year 2020). General notes on the study: The collaborator samples originated in the United States, Italy and Spain and spanned the acute and convalescent phases of COVID-19. The repertoires were made available in a free public database intended to serve as a resource for research on the immune response to SARS-CoV-2. The prospective study material was composed of cDNA or gDNA derived from T cells, B-cell-depleted T cells, or PBMCs. Nearly every sample came with metadata listing a de-identified subject ID, COVID-19 status, age in years and sex. Deeply sampled blood TCRbeta repertoires from subjects exposed to, actively infected with, or recovered from COVID-19 were included in the dataset. HLA class I and class II types, where available, came from metadata supplied by the sample provider rather than from assay-based typing. Samples were obtained from the ongoing ImmuneRACE study (first 160 participants) and from about 1,300 subjects provided by 6 global collaborators.

Broader findings and caveats from the paper: How much clinical and demographic metadata was included differed by source and by participant, and the metadata was provided uncurated.

Based on the germline V gene, the CDR1 and CDR2 sequences are WSHSY and SAAADI. Reading from cysteine to phenylalanine, the CDR3 counts 17 amino acids. This entry keeps only the CDR3 DNA: 51 bases, framed from base 1. Between the V and J ends, shortened by 5 bases and 0 bases respectively, the junction contains 20 bases. The immunoSEQ Assay, a bias-controlled multiplex PCR, was used to amplify TCRbeta CDR3 regions from genomic DNA. The published analysis was carried out like this. The number of nucleated cells in each sample was estimated by amplification of reference gene primers within the assay. To quantify the absolute abundance of each unique TCRbeta CDR3 rearrangement, sequence reads were collapsed and filtered. Productive Simpson clonality was computed per sample as the square root of Simpson's diversity index over productive rearrangements. TCRdb limited this immuneACCESS table to in-frame rearrangements with V and J called. A share of clones is missing; checked studies link under half to unresolved V genes, and the rest is unexplained. D and trimming come from the DNA, and the V and J calls and clone size come from that table. This sample holds about 85,000 clones; 90% were observed only once. Around 4.5% of the sample rests with the top ten.

The sample comprised peripheral blood. The receptor's source is a woman of 80 years or more with active or convalescent COVID-19. Here the chain combines TRBV10-2 and TRBJ2-7; the D gene is perhaps TRBD1, from 6 matching bases. The CDR3 loop reads CASSLVTGGRGSYEQYF. Here is the DNA: TGCGCCAGCAGTCTTGTGACAGGCGGCAGGGGCTCCTACGAGCAGTACTTC.